One sample yielded the 3 T cell receptor beta chains listed below, sequenced in a study of blood T cells in healthy people across ages. A sample-barcoded 5' primer and a J-beta primer mix were used in a second PCR of roughly 7 to 12 cycles. MiXCR, run by TCRdb on the 5' RACE reads, gives a single entry per CDR3 protein. The sample shows 720,000 or so distinct CDR3 sequences, approximately 40% of them seen only once. Sequencing input: blood. Every receptor here comes from a man older than 75 in good health.

V is TRBV14 and J is TRBJ1-6, with 7 bases aligning to TRBD1. This CDR3 is 17 amino acids long. Germline values: CDR1 SGHDN, CDR2 FVKESK. V shed 1 base and J 4 bases; nucleotides not matched to a gene: 7. CDR3 protein: CASSQADRVRYNSPLHF. The CDR3 region has the DNA TGTGCCAGCAGCCAAGCCGACAGGGTACGGTATAATTCACCCCTCCACTTT.

The chain recombines TRBV20-1 with TRBJ1-2, with a possible D match to TRBD1 (5 bases). Germline V gives CDR1 DFQATT, CDR2 SNEGSKA (reference sequence). The CDR3 consists of 15 residues. Trimming stripped 0 bases from V and 3 bases from J, with 14 bases between. The DNA of the CDR3 is TGCAGTGCTAGAGATCCTCAGGGACGGTACTATGGCTACACCTTC. This codes for CSARDPQGRYYGYTF.

In the case of this clonotype: A much larger clone is a single base away; this may be a read error. The chain combines TRBV25-1 with TRBJ2-5, with D possibly TRBD1 on 7 matching bases. The CDR3 totals 13 residues. Trimming left V 7 bases short and J 7 bases short, with 16 bases between. The germline V gene has CDR1 MGHDK and CDR2 SYGVNS. CDR3 protein: CASMIAGGGTQYF. The CDR3 region has the DNA TGTGCCAGCATGATAGCAGGGGGAGGGACCCAGTACTTC. Using reference TRBV25-1 and TRBJ2-5 for the parts outside the CDR3, the full variable domain is EADIYQTPRYLVIGTGKKITLECSQTMGHDKMYWYQQDPGMELHLIHYSYGVNSTEKGDLSSESTVSRIRTEHFPLTLESARPSHTSQYLCASMIAGGGTQYFGPGTRLLVL.